One and the same sample provided the 25 T cell receptor beta chains below, sequenced in a study of blood T cell repertoires in COVID-19. Method: immunoSEQ multiplex PCR; TCRdb's copy keeps in-frame clones and lacks some. The sample holds about 200,000 clones, roughly 85% seen once. The source material was peripheral blood. The source is a man aged 55 to 70 with active or convalescent COVID-19.

CDR3 in amino acids: CASRASGLMNTEAFF. The CDR3 nucleotides are TGTGCCAGCAGGGCCTCGGGACTCATGAACACTGAAGCTTTCTTT. V is TRBV7-9 and J is TRBJ1-1; perhaps TRBD1 as D (5 bases). CDR3 size: 15 residues. V was trimmed by 6 bases and J by 0 bases, leaving 14 bases between them. Germline V lookup: CDR1 SEHNR, CDR2 FQNEAQ (reference sequence). Full variable domain (missing parts from reference TRBV7-9 and TRBJ1-1): DTGVSQNPRHKITKRGQNVTFRCDPISEHNRLYWYRQTLGQGPEFLTYFQNEAQLEKSRLLSDRFSAERPKGSFSTLEIQRTEQGDSAMYLCASRASGLMNTEAFFGQGTRLTVV.

The J gene is TRBJ2-5, the V gene TRBV27, with TRBD1 matching over 11 bases. Germline V gene sequence: CDR1 MNHEY, CDR2 SMNVEV (reference sequence). The CDR3 has 12 amino acids. The V and J ends lost 5 bases and 10 bases, in that order; junction bases with no gene match: 3. The CDR3 reads CASSQGQGDQYF. Here the CDR3 DNA reads TGTGCCAGCAGTCAGGGACAGGGGGACCAGTACTTC.

This clone came up once. This chain links TRBV5-1 with TRBJ1-5; TRBD1 might be the D (6 bases). This CDR3 comprises 16 residues. The germline CDR1 and CDR2 sequences are SGHRS and YFSETQ. Trimming took off 4 bases at V and 5 bases at J, with 19 bases between the two ends. CDR3: CASSPKGGGSDQPQHF. For the CDR3, the DNA is TGCGCCAGCAGCCCGAAGGGAGGGGGATCCGATCAGCCCCAGCATTTT. Together with reference TRBV5-1 and TRBJ1-5, the CDR3 gives the full variable domain: KAGVTQTPRYLIKTRGQQVTLSCSPISGHRSVSWYQQTPGQGLQFLFEYFSETQRNKGNFPGRFSGRQFSNSRSEMNVSTLELGDSALYLCASSPKGGGSDQPQHFGDGTRLSIL.

The chain links TRBV9 to TRBJ2-7; 7 bases fit TRBD1. Looked up from germline, CDR1 is SGDLS and CDR2 is YYNGEE. J was trimmed by 2 bases and V by 0 bases; bases with no gene match: 5. CDR3 length equals 15 residues. The CDR3, as DNA: TGTGCCAGCAGCGTAGACGACAGGGAGACCTACGAGCAGTACTTC. It is translated as CASSVDDRETYEQYF.

The genes are TRBV6-6 and TRBJ1-1; D is uncertain. V was shortened by 0 bases and J by 10 bases, with 12 bases between the two germline ends. Germline V lookup: CDR1 MNHNY, CDR2 SVGAGI (reference sequence). CDR3 length: 13 residues. CDR3 amino acids: CASSYSKEFGAFF. As DNA, the CDR3 is TGTGCCAGCAGTTACTCGAAGGAGTTTGGAGCTTTCTTT.

The V call is TRBV5-6, the J call TRBJ1-2; TRBD1 agrees at 10 bases. From germline, CDR1 is SGHDT and CDR2 YYEEEE. The CDR3 totals 16 residues. With V trimmed by 4 bases and J by 7 bases, 13 bases remained unmatched. The CDR3 bases are TGTGCCAGCAGCCTCCCTGCGGGGACAGGGGTTGGTGGCTACACCTTC. Translated: CASSLPAGTGVGGYTF.

In DNA, the CDR3 is TGCGCCAGCAGCTTCATTGGACTTAATACCGGGGAGCTGTTTTTT. It codes for CASSFIGLNTGELFF. V usage is TRBV5-1 and J usage is TRBJ2-2, with D possibly being TRBD2 (5 bases). Germline V gene sequence: CDR1 SGHRS, CDR2 YFSETQ. This CDR3 is built from 15 residues. V shed 2 bases and J shed 5 bases, with 13 bases lying between them.

V usage is TRBV5-1 and J usage is TRBJ2-7, with 8 bases fitting TRBD1. V trimming: 0 bases; J trimming: 3 bases; junction bases outside the gene matches: 5. The germline V gene encodes CDR1 SGHRS and CDR2 YFSETQ. The CDR3 contains 15 residues. In nucleotides, the CDR3 is TGCGCCAGCAGCTTGGCTTCAGGGACAGGCTACGAGCAGTACTTC. Translation gives CASSLASGTGYEQYF.

V and J are TRBV10-3 and TRBJ2-1; 8 bases line up with TRBD2. After removal of 3 bases from V and 2 bases from J, the junction contained 6 bases not matched to a gene. Germline CDR1 reads ENHRY; CDR2 reads SYGVKD. The CDR3 totals 16 residues. The CDR3 is CAISDRRGATYNEQFF. As DNA, the CDR3 is TGTGCCATCAGTGATCGGCGGGGGGCCACCTACAATGAGCAGTTCTTC.

In its sample, this clone was seen once. The rearrangement uses TRBV29-1 and TRBJ2-1; a possible D gene is TRBD2 (6 bases). This CDR3 is built from 17 residues. CDR1 is SQVTM, CDR2 ANQGSEA, per germline. The ends were cut back, 7 bases at V and 4 bases at J, with 26 bases in the middle. CDR3 sequence (DNA): TGCAGCGCTACTCCCTCAGGCGCTCGGGGGTTTTACAATGAGCAGTTCTTC. This encodes CSATPSGARGFYNEQFF.

This clone was recorded a few times. The chain is built from TRBV5-1 and TRBJ1-3; a possible D gene is TRBD1 (5 bases). Germline V gives CDR1 SGHRS, CDR2 YFSETQ. V dropped 2 bases and J dropped 8 bases, with 14 bases sitting between them. This CDR3 contains 14 residues. CDR3 sequence (DNA): TGCGCCAGCAGCTTCAAGGGGCAGGGTGACACCATATATTTT. It translates to CASSFKGQGDTIYF.

This clone has a single count. V gene TRBV11-3 combines with J gene TRBJ1-6; D call uncertain. V was pared by 0 bases and J by 9 bases, with 6 bases between. The CDR3 contains 13 residues. Germline V gene data show CDR1 as SGHNT and CDR2 as YENEEA. The CDR3 DNA follows: TGTGCCAGCAGCTTAGAGCGTAGTTCACCCCTCCACTTT. It yields the protein CASSLERSSPLHF.

The chain uses TRBV6-1 and TRBJ2-1, with 9 bases identical to TRBD2. The CDR3 is made up of 15 amino acids. Germline trimming cut 0 bases from V and 7 bases from J; bases unmatched to any gene: 4. Germline V gene data show CDR1 as MNHNS and CDR2 as SASEGT. CDR3 residues: CASSEAPSGVNEQFF. The CDR3 region has the DNA TGTGCCAGCAGTGAAGCCCCTAGCGGGGTAAATGAGCAGTTCTTC.

CDR3 nucleotides: TGTGCCAGCAGTGCACAGGGGGCTTATTCACCCCTCCACTTT. Translating gives CASSAQGAYSPLHF. The chain couples TRBV2 to TRBJ1-6, with TRBD1 identical over 9 bases. After removal of 4 bases from V and 8 bases from J, the junction contained 3 bases not matched to a gene. CDR3 length equals 14 residues. Germline CDR1 and CDR2: SNHLY and FYNNEI.

This clone was detected only once. The chain links TRBV6-5 to TRBJ2-5; TRBD2 matches at 7 bases. The CDR3 has 13 amino acids. From germline, CDR1 is MNHEY and CDR2 SVGAGI. Trimming removed 6 bases from V and 3 bases from J; junction bases left unmatched: 4. CDR3 coding DNA: TGTGCCAGCAGGGGGACTATAAAAGAGACCCAGTACTTC. This translates into CASRGTIKETQYF.

This chain links TRBV19 with TRBJ1-1; no clear D gene. The CDR3 covers 13 residues. Germline V gives CDR1 LNHDA, CDR2 SQIVND (reference sequence). V lost 8 bases and J 0 bases, leaving 10 bases between the germline ends. CDR3 DNA: TGTGCCAGTCTTGGACTGCTGAACACTGAAGCTTTCTTT. It is translated as CASLGLLNTEAFF.

This chain connects TRBV13 to TRBJ1-1; D is uncertain. Trimming cost V 1 base and J 4 bases, with 10 bases left between them. This CDR3 region has 14 residues. Looked up from germline, CDR1 is PRHDT and CDR2 is FYEKMQ (reference sequence). CDR3 DNA sequence: TGTGCCAGCAGCTTAGAAAGAGGGCTCACTGAAGCTTTCTTT. Its translation is CASSLERGLTEAFF.

The CDR3 region is CSVGGAGANVLTF. CDR3 nucleotides: TGCAGCGTTGGGGGGGCTGGGGCCAACGTCCTGACTTTC. The rearrangement joins TRBV29-1 to TRBJ2-6; possibly TRBD2 for D (6 bases). Germline values: CDR1 SQVTM, CDR2 ANQGSEA. The CDR3 runs to 13 residues. V lost 4 bases and J 2 bases, leaving 6 bases between the germline ends.

Note on this clone: Germline is not matched at one junction end, which may reflect a read error. The J gene is TRBJ1-4, the V gene TRBV3-1 (or the pseudogene TRBV3-2); 9 bases fit TRBD1. The V gene's germline CDR1 is LGHDT and CDR2 YNNKEL (reference sequence). The CDR3 consists of 14 residues. The CDR3: CASRQDRGDEKLFF. Written as DNA, the CDR3 is TGTGCCAGCCGCCAGGACAGGGGAGATGAAAAACTGTTTTTT.

This clone was observed a handful of times. The CDR3 loop is CASSLELGGLISGNTIYF. In DNA, the CDR3 is TGCGCCAGCAGCTTGGAGTTAGGGGGCCTTATCTCGGGAAACACCATATATTTT. V is TRBV5-1 and J is TRBJ1-3, with 7 bases that match TRBD1. V lost 0 bases, J lost 4 bases, and 13 bases stayed unmatched. Germline CDR1 reads SGHRS; CDR2 reads YFSETQ. This CDR3 spans 18 amino acids.

The genes are TRBV9 and TRBJ2-1, with TRBD1 as a possible D gene (6 bases). CDR3 size: 16 residues. V was trimmed by 2 bases and J by 1 base, leaving 13 bases between them. CDR1 is SGDLS and CDR2 is YYNGEE in the germline V gene. For the CDR3, the DNA is TGTGCCAGCAGCGTTCGGACAGAGACGTCCTACAATGAGCAGTTCTTC. Translation gives CASSVRTETSYNEQFF.

The count of this clone is one. This chain links TRBV11-2 with TRBJ1-1; tentatively, D is TRBD1 (6 bases). The CDR3 spans 15 residues. Trimming took off 1 base at V and 1 base at J, with 10 bases between the two ends. Germline lookup yields CDR1 SGHAT and CDR2 FQNNGV. CDR3 in DNA: TGTGCCAGCAGCTTAGGGCCGGGACAGAACACTGAAGCTTTCTTT. Encoded protein: CASSLGPGQNTEAFF.

The chain employs TRBV5-1 and TRBJ1-1, with D possibly being TRBD1 (6 bases). The CDR3 loop spans 15 amino acids. Trimming took off 4 bases at V and 4 bases at J, with 17 bases between the two ends. CDR1 and CDR2 from the germline V gene are SGHRS and YFSETQ. The CDR3 spells CASSAGQTSSTEAFF. In nucleotides, the CDR3 is TGCGCCAGCAGCGCCGGACAGACCTCAAGCACTGAAGCTTTCTTT.

In its sample, this clone was seen a few times. The chain is built from TRBV28 and TRBJ1-1, with 10 nucleotides matching TRBD1. CDR3 length: 15 amino acids. V gave up 7 bases and J gave up 3 bases; unmatched junction bases: 8. Germline CDR1 reads MDHEN; CDR2 reads SYDVKM. Here the CDR3 DNA reads TGTGCCAGCACCCTGTTCGGACAGGGGGACACTGAAGCTTTCTTT. Its protein product is CASTLFGQGDTEAFF.

This chain links TRBV2 with TRBJ1-5, with D maybe TRBD1 (5 bases). Between the trimmed V and J ends, which lost 1 base and 9 bases, there was a span of 7 bases. Germline V gives CDR1 SNHLY, CDR2 FYNNEI. The CDR3 extends over 12 amino acids. CDR3 nucleotide sequence: TGTGCCAGCAGTGAAGTGGGGCGGCCCCAGCATTTT. Its translation is CASSEVGRPQHF.